One and the same sample provided the 12 T cell receptor beta chains below, sequenced in a study of somatic mutations in cytotoxic T cells in rheumatoid arthritis (TCRdb year 2017). The library was obtained by the immunoSEQ multiplex PCR assay. Held by TCRdb, this immuneACCESS table contains in-frame sequences only and omits some clones. Under half of the omission traces to an unresolved V gene where checked; the cause of the rest is unknown. The sample data list approximately 21,000 clones, and 80% to 90% of these were observed just once. Jointly, the top ten make up about 3.5% of the sample. Material: CD8+ T cells sorted from blood. All receptors derive from an adult with rheumatoid arthritis.

The chain couples TRBV5-1 to TRBJ2-1; the D gene is possibly TRBD1 (6 bases). Germline V gives CDR1 SGHRS, CDR2 YFSETQ. The CDR3 covers 14 residues. V was shortened by 1 base and J by 7 bases, with 12 bases between the two germline ends. CDR3 bases: TGCGCCAGCAGCTTGACAGGGCCGGGGAATGAGCAGTTCTTC. This translates into CASSLTGPGNEQFF. The variable domain in full, completed from reference TRBV5-1 and TRBJ2-1, reads KAGVTQTPRYLIKTRGQQVTLSCSPISGHRSVSWYQQTPGQGLQFLFEYFSETQRNKGNFPGRFSGRQFSNSRSEMNVSTLELGDSALYLCASSLTGPGNEQFFGPGTRLTVL.

The rearrangement links TRBV6-5 to TRBJ2-7; D assignment may be TRBD1 or TRBD2 (5 bases each). V gave up 2 bases and J gave up 4 bases, with 9 bases separating them. The germline V gene has CDR1 MNHEY and CDR2 SVGAGI. The CDR3 spans 13 residues. The CDR3, as DNA: TGTGCCAGCAGTTACAACGAGGGGTACGAGCAGTACTTC. It is translated as CASSYNEGYEQYF.

The rearrangement joins TRBV27 to TRBJ2-7; the match to TRBD1 covers 8 bases. Trimming cost V 3 bases and J 0 bases; bases outside gene matches: 4. CDR3 size: 15 residues. Germline lookup yields CDR1 MNHEY and CDR2 SMNVEV (reference sequence). CDR3 region: CASSFAGGGSYEQYF. Here the CDR3 DNA reads TGTGCCAGCAGTTTTGCAGGGGGCGGCTCCTACGAGCAGTACTTC.

This chain joins TRBV6-1 and TRBJ2-5; D is undetermined. The CDR3 has 14 residues. Germline lookup yields CDR1 MNHNS and CDR2 SASEGT. Between the trimmed V and J ends, which lost 1 base and 6 bases, there was a span of 12 bases. CDR3 DNA sequence: TGTGCCAGCAGTGAAGGGCCATCGGCTAAGACCCAGTACTTC. This encodes CASSEGPSAKTQYF.

This clone was picked up a small number of times. This chain connects TRBV6-1 to TRBJ1-1; 7 bases match TRBD1. After removal of 6 bases from V and 1 base from J, the junction contained 5 bases not matched to a gene. The CDR3 has 14 residues. Germline CDR1 is MNHNS and CDR2 is SASEGT. CDR3 residues: CASSRDSENTEAFF. CDR3 sequence (DNA): TGTGCCAGCAGCCGGGACAGTGAGAACACTGAAGCTTTCTTT.

This clone is a singleton in its sample. This chain joins TRBV10-2 and TRBJ2-5, with TRBD2 identical over 13 bases. Germline-derived CDR1 and CDR2 are WSHSY and SAAADI. This CDR3 has 15 residues. With V trimmed by 5 bases and J by 3 bases, 3 bases remained unmatched. CDR3: CASSTGLAGEETQYF. In DNA, the CDR3 is TGCGCCAGCAGTACCGGACTAGCGGGGGAAGAGACCCAGTACTTC.

V is TRBV27 and J is TRBJ2-7, with D uncertain. Trimming removed 0 bases from V and 7 bases from J, with 13 bases in between. The germline gives CDR1 MNHEY, CDR2 SMNVEV (reference sequence). The CDR3 is 14 amino acids. This CDR3 reads CASSLSYNLGEQYF. The CDR3 nucleotides are TGTGCCAGCAGTTTATCGTACAACTTAGGAGAGCAGTACTTC.

This clone came up a few times. The V gene is TRBV7-9, the J gene TRBJ1-1, with D unclear. This CDR3 has 16 amino acids. Trimming took 5 bases from V and 4 from J, leaving 20 bases between them. CDR1 and CDR2 from the germline V gene are SEHNR and FQNEAQ (reference sequence). The CDR3 reads CASSDPETLGRTEAFF. CDR3 in DNA: TGTGCCAGCAGCGACCCTGAGACCCTTGGGCGCACTGAAGCTTTCTTT.

This rearrangement joins TRBV6-5 to TRBJ2-1; TRBD2 aligns across 8 bases. The CDR3 is made up of 15 amino acids. Trimming removed 6 bases from V and 4 bases from J; junction bases left unmatched: 8. Germline V gives CDR1 MNHEY, CDR2 SVGAGI. The CDR3 bases are TGTGCCAGCAGCAGTAGCGGGGAGAGATACAATGAGCAGTTCTTC. It yields the protein CASSSSGERYNEQFF.

The chain couples TRBV5-6 to TRBJ2-3; D unresolved. V was clipped by 0 bases and J by 3 bases, with 2 bases between them. CDR3 size: 12 residues. Germline CDR1 is SGHDT and CDR2 is YYEEEE. The CDR3 sequence: CASSLVTDTQYF. The CDR3 DNA follows: TGTGCCAGCAGCTTGGTGACAGATACGCAGTATTTT. The whole variable domain, filled in from reference TRBV5-6 and TRBJ2-3, reads DAGVTQSPTHLIKTRGQQVTLRCSPKSGHDTVSWYQQALGQGPQFIFQYYEEEERQRGNFPDRFSGHQFPNYSSELNVNALLLGDSALYLCASSLVTDTQYFGPGTRLTVL.

This clone was picked up a small number of times. The gene calls are TRBV7-9 and TRBJ2-7; the D gene is possibly TRBD1 (7 bases). The CDR3 has 15 residues. Trimming removed 5 bases from V and 2 bases from J, with 16 bases in between. CDR1 is SEHNR, CDR2 FQNEAQ, per germline (reference sequence). The CDR3 coding sequence is TGTGCCAGCAGCCCAAGGCAGGGGGGACCCTACGAGCAGTACTTC. Translating it yields CASSPRQGGPYEQYF.

This clone has a handful of counts. V is TRBV25-1 and J is TRBJ2-4, with 7 bases lining up with TRBD1. This CDR3 comprises 13 residues. The J segment lost 6 bases and the V segment lost 4 bases, leaving 3 bases of the junction unmatched. The germline CDR1 and CDR2 sequences are MGHDK and SYGVNS. The CDR3 sequence: CASSAGTANIQYF. The CDR3 DNA follows: TGTGCCAGCAGTGCCGGGACAGCAAACATTCAGTACTTC. Full variable domain (outside the CDR3, taken from reference TRBV25-1 and TRBJ2-4): EADIYQTPRYLVIGTGKKITLECSQTMGHDKMYWYQQDPGMELHLIHYSYGVNSTEKGDLSSESTVSRIRTEHFPLTLESARPSHTSQYLCASSAGTANIQYFGAGTRLSVL.